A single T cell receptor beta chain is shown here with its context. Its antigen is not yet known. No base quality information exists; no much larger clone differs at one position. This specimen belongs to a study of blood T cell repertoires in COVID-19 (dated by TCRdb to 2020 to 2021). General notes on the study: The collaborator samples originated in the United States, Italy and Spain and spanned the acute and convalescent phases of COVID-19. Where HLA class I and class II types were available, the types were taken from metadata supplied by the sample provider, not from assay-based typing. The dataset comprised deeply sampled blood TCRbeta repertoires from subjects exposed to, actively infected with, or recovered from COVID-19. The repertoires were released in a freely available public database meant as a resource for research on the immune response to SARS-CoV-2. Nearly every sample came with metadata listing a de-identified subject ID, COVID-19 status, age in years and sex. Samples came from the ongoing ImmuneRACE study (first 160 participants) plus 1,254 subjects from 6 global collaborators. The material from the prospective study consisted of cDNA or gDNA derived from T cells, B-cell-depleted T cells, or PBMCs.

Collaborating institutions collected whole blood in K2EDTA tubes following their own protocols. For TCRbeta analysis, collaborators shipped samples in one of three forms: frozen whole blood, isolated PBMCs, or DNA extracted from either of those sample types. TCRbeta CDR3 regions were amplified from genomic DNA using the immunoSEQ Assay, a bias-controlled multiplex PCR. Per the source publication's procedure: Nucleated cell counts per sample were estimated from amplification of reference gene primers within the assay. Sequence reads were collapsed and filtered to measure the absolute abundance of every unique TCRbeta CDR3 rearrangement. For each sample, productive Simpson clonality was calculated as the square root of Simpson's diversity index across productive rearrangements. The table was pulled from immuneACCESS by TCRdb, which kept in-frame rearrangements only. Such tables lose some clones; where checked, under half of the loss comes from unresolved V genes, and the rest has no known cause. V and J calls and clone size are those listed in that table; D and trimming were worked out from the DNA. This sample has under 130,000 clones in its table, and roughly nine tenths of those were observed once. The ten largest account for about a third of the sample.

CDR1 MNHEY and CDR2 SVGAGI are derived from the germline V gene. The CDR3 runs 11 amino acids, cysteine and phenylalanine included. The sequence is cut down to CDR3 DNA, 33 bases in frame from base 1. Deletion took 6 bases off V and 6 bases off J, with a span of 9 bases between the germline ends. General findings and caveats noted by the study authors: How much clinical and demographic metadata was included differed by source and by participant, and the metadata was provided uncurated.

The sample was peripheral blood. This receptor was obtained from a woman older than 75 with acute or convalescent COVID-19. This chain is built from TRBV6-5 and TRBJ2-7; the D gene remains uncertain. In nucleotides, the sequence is TGTGCCAGCAGCCAACAGAGCGAGCAGTACTTC. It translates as CASSQQSEQYF.